Given below is one T cell receptor beta chain in context. The antigen it recognizes is unknown. Per-base quality was not reported, and no clone a single base away is much larger than it. Using the deep immunoSEQ assay, multiplex PCR amplified TCR CDR3 regions from genomic DNA. Extracted genomic DNA from each cell subset was distributed evenly across all wells of several immunoSEQ 96-well plates, and each plate was treated as a replicate. Each replicate PCR for sorted subsets received approximately 220 ng genomic DNA, equal to about 29,000 T cell genomes. Purified libraries were quantified with a Qubit 3.0 fluorometer, sized on a Bioanalyzer 2100, and re-quantified with the KAPA Library Quantification kit. Each immunoSEQ 96-well plate was sequenced on its own single-read 150-cycle Illumina NextSeq 550 flow cell. In the original analysis: Because only junctional sequences without quality scores were contained in the immunoSEQ output, filtering matching that applied to full-length reads could not be performed. To assign V/J genes and CDR3, sequences were annotated using PyIR, a Python wrapper for IgBLAST v1.9, with IMGT germline references. Reads were filtered out if the reads had weak V/J assignments (E-value above 1e-6), no CDR3, stop codons, out-of-frame junctions, or ambiguous translated residues. V3J clonotypes were defined by identical inferred V gene, J gene, and CDR3 amino acid sequence. To compute the percentage overlap between repertoires, the number of shared unique clonotypes was divided by the size of the smaller repertoire. Richness of each repertoire was evaluated using RTK rarefaction, the Chao1 estimator, and Recon v2.1 estimates of unobserved clonotypes. For all TCRbeta clonotypes obtained by the gDNA method from a few donors, generation probabilities were computed with OLGA. TCRdb re-hosts the immuneACCESS table, in-frame sequences only. Its copies lack some clones; in the studies checked, an unresolved V gene accounts for under half of them, and the cause for the rest is not known. V and J calls and clone size are as listed in that table; D and trimming were resolved from the DNA. The sample table contains 2.5 million or so clones; only one count was recorded for around 94% of them. 0.14% of the sample comes from the top ten.

Donors were healthy HIV-negative adults with no recently reported acute infections or vaccinations. Every donor was a Caucasian adult residing in Nashville, Tennessee, USA. Magnetic negative selection was used to enrich CD4+ T cells, after which naive cells were positively selected on CD45RA and the negative fraction became the memory subset. Blood was obtained by leukapheresis, after which PBMCs were separated by Ficoll-Histopaque density gradient centrifugation and cryopreserved in liquid nitrogen vapor phase. Purity and quantity of every magnetically sorted T cell population were checked by analytical flow cytometry. Genomic DNA was isolated from each sorted fraction and quantified by UV absorbance on a Nanodrop 2000c. V is reduced by 9 bases and J by 3 bases, leaving a spacing of 26 bases between them. The CDR3 goes from the cysteine to the phenylalanine over 18 residues. Of the read, only the CDR3 DNA is kept; its 54 bases are in frame from base 1. Based on the germline V gene (reference sequence), the CDR1 and CDR2 sequences are WNHNN and SYGVQD.

This specimen belongs to a study of shared clonotypes between healthy human individuals (TCRdb year 2020). For the wider study: The cohort comprised a couple of women and a few men aged 18 to 49 years. For each donor, CD4 naive and CD4 memory were each given three plates, CD8 naive was given two plates, and CD8 memory was given one plate. Blood TCR repertoires of a handful of healthy adults were deeply sequenced to estimate repertoire size and the extent of clonotype sharing between individuals. To increase sequencing depth and limit assay-specific biases, TCR repertoire library preparation and sequencing were carried out by different laboratories using diverse techniques. Leukapheresis yielded between about 0.9 and 8.9 billion PBMCs per donor. The paper as a whole reports these results and caveats: Estimated clonotype richness was generally larger for naive than for memory subsets. Pairwise subsampling indicated that sequencing depth was expected to affect the degree of clonotype sharing among donors. Because the study included a small number of donors, the genetic and exposure-history diversity represented was limited. About 5% of naive CD4, 3.5% of naive CD8, approximately 2% of memory CD4, and over 0.35% of memory CD8 clonotypes were shared across four donors. Sampling was restricted to blood, and TCR repertoires in tissue are likely to differ from TCR repertoires in blood. Rarefaction of sorted-subset datasets indicated incomplete sequencing despite the large sequencing depth. Clonotypes shared by all four sorted-subset donors showed higher generation probabilities than non-shared clonotypes.

The receptor's source is a young man in good health. The V and J genes are TRBV10-1 and TRBJ2-2, with the D gene too uncertain to name. The sequencing input was naive CD4+ T cells sorted from blood. This specimen's cell subset or site label, per the study, means: CD45RA+ positively selected. DNA sequence: TGCGCCAGAAATCCTAAAGGTCAGGCAGCCTTTTACACCGGGGAGCTGTTTTTT. This gives the protein CARNPKGQAAFYTGELFF.